The clone carrying this T cell receptor (beta chain) was seen at least ten times. Its antigen is currently unknown. V dropped 4 bases and J dropped 1 base, with 8 bases sitting between them. This CDR3 spans 13 amino acids. Germline V lookup: CDR1 SGDLS, CDR2 YYNGEE. The data derive from a study of CD8 T cells in ankylosing spondylitis. Whole-study findings and limits: A motif in TCR beta, a set of about 8 highly homologous variants, appeared characteristic of ankylosing spondylitis blood. Enrichment of disease-linked clones was reportedly significant in matched ankylosing spondylitis synovial fluid. With a CD8+ phenotype, disease-linked clones were relatively rare in peripheral blood.

Construction of TCR beta libraries was performed using quantitative 5'-RACE with molecular barcodes. TCRdb re-called the 5' RACE reads with MiXCR, one entry per CDR3 protein. The sample consists of tens of thousands of distinct CDR3 sequences, less than 3% of them appearing once. The sample was blood, either unsorted or a sorted T cell fraction (not recorded which). This receptor was taken from a female donor with ankylosing spondylitis or in good health (not recorded which). The genes are TRBV9 and TRBJ1-2; D possibly corresponds to TRBD1 (6 bases). CDR3 bases: TGTGCCAGCAGCCAACAGGGTAACTATGGCTACACCTTC. Protein sequence: CASSQQGNYGYTF.